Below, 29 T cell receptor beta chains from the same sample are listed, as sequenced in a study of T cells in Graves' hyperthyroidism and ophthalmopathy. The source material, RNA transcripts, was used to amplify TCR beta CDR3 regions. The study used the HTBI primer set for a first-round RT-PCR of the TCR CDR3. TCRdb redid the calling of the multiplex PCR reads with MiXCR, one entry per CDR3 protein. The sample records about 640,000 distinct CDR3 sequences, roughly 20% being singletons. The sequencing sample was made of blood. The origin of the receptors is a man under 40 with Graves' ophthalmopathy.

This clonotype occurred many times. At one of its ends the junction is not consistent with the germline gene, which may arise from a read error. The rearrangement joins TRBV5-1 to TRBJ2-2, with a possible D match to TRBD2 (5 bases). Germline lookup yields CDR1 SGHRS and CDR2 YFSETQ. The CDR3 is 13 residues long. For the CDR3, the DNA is TGTGCCAGCAGTTTGGGAGACACCGGGGAGCTGTTTTTT. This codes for CASSLGDTGELFF.

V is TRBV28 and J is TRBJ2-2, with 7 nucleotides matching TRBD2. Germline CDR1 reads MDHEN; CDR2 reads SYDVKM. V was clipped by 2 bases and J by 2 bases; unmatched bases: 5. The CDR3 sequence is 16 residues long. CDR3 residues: CASSLRAGINTGELFF. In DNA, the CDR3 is TGTGCCAGCAGTTTACGAGCGGGGATAAACACCGGGGAGCTGTTTTTT.

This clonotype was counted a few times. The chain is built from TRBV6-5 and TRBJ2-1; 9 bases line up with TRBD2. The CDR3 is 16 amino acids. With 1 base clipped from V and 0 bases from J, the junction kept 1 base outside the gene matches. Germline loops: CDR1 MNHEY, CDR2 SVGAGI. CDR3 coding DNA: TGTGCCAGCAGTTACTTTAGCGGGAGCTCCTACAATGAGCAGTTCTTC. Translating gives CASSYFSGSSYNEQFF.

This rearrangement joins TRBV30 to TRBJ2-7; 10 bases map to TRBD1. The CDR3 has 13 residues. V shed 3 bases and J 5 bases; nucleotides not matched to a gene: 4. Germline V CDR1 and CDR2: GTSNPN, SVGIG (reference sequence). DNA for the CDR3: TGTGCCTGGAGCCGGGACAGGGGTAACGAGCAGTACTTC. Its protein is CAWSRDRGNEQYF.

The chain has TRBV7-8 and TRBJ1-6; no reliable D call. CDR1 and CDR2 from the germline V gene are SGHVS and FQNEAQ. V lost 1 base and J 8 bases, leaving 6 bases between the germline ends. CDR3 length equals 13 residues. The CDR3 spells CASSLGQDSPLHF. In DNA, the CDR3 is TGTGCCAGCAGCTTAGGTCAGGATTCACCCCTCCACTTT.

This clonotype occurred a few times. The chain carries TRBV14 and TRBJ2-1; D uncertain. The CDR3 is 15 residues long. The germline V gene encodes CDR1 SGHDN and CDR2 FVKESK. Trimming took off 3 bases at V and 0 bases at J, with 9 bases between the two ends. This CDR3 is CASSQAEISYNEQFF. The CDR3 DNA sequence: TGTGCCAGCAGCCAGGCGGAGATCTCCTACAATGAGCAGTTCTTC.

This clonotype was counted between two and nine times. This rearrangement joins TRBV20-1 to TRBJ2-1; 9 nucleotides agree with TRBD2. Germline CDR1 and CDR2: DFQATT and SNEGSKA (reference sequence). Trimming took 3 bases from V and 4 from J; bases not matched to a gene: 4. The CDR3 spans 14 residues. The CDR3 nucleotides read TGCAGTGCTAGCGGCGGGAGGGAATACAATGAGCAGTTCTTC. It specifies CSASGGREYNEQFF.

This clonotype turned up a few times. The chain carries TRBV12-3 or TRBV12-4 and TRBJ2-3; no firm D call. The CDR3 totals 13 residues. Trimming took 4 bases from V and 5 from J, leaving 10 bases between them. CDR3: CASSYPGQDTQYF. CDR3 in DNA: TGTGCCAGCAGTTACCCGGGCCAAGATACGCAGTATTTT.

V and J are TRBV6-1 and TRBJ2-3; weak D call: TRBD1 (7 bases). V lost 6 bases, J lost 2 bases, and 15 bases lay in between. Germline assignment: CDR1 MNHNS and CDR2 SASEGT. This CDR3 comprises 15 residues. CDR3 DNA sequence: TGTGCCAGCAGCTGGCGGGACAGATACACAGATACGCAGTATTTT. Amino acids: CASSWRDRYTDTQYF.

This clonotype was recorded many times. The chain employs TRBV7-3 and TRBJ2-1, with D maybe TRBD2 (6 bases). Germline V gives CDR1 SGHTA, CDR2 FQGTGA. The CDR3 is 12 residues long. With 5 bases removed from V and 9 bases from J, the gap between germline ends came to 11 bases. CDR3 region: CASSQGGGEQFF. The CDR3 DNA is TGTGCCAGCAGCCAGGGAGGCGGTGAGCAGTTCTTC.

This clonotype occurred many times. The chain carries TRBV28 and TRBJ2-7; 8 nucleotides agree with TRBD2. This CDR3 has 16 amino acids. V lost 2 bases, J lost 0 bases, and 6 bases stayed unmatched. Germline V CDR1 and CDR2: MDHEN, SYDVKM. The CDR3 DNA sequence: TGTGCCAGCAGTTTAACTAGCGGCACAAGCTCCTACGAGCAGTACTTC. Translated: CASSLTSGTSSYEQYF.

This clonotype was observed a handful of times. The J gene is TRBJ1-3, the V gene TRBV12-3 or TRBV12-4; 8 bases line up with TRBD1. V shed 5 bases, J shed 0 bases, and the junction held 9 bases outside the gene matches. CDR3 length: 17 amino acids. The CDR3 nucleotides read TGTGCCAGCAGTATAGGAGACAGGGGCCGCTCTGGAAACACCATATATTTT. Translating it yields CASSIGDRGRSGNTIYF.

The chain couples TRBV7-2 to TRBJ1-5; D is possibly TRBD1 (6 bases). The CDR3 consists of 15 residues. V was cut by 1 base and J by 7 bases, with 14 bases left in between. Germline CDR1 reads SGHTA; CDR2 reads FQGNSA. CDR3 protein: CASSLDSRGQQPQHF. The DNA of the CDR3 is TGTGCCAGCAGCTTAGACTCTCGGGGGCAGCAGCCCCAGCATTTT.

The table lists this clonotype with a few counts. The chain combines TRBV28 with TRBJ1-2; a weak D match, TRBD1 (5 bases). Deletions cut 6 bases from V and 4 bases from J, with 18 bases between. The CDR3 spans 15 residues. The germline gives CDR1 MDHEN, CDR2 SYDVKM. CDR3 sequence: CASRSTEFLSYGYTF. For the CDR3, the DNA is TGTGCCAGCAGATCGACAGAGTTCCTTTCCTATGGCTACACCTTC.

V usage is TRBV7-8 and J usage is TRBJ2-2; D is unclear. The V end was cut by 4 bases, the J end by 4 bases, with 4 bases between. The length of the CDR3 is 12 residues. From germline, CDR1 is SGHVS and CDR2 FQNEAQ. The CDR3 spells CASSSPTGELFF. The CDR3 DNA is TGTGCCAGCAGCTCCCCCACCGGGGAGCTGTTTTTT.

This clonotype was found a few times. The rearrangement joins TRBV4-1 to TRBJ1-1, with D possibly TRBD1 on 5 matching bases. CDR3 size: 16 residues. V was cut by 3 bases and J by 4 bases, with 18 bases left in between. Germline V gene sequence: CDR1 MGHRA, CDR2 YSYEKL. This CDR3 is CASSQDAGGAGTEAFF. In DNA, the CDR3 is TGCGCCAGCAGCCAGGATGCCGGCGGGGCGGGCACTGAAGCTTTCTTT.

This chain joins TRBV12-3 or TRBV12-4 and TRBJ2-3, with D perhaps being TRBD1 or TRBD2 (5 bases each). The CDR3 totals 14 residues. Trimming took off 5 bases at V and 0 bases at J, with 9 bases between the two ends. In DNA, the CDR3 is TGTGCCAGCAGTGAGAGGGGCAGCACAGATACGCAGTATTTT. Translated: CASSERGSTDTQYF.

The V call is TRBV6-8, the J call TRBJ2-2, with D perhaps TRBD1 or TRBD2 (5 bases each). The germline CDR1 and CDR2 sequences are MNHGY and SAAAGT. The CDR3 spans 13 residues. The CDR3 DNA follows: TGTGTCTCGGGACCTGCGAACACCGGGGAGCTGTTTTTT. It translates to CVSGPANTGELFF.

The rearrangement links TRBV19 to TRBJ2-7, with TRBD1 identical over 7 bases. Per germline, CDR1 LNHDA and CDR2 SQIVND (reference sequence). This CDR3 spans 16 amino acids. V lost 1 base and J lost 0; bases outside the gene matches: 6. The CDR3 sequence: CASSIVRTGSSYEQYF. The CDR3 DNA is TGTGCCAGTAGTATAGTTCGGACAGGATCCTCCTACGAGCAGTACTTC.

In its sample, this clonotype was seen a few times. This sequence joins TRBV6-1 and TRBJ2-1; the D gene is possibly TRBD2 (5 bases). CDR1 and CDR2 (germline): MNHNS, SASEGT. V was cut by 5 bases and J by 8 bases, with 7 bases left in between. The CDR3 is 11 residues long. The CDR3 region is CASSNGDEQFF. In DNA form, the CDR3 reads TGTGCCAGCAGTAACGGGGATGAGCAGTTCTTC.

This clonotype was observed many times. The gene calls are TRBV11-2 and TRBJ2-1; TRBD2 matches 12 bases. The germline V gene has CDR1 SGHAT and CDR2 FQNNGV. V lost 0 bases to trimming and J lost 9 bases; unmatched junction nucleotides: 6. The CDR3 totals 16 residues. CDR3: CASSLERLAGGGEQFF. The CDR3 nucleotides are TGTGCCAGCAGCTTAGAAAGGCTAGCGGGAGGGGGTGAGCAGTTCTTC.

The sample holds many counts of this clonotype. CDR3 sequence: CASRKAGGVYNEQFF. CDR3 nucleotide sequence: TGTGCCAGCAGAAAAGCGGGAGGGGTTTACAATGAGCAGTTCTTC. This rearrangement joins TRBV7-2 to TRBJ2-1; TRBD2 agrees at 10 bases. After removal of 6 bases from V and 4 bases from J, the junction contained 6 bases not matched to a gene. This CDR3 comprises 15 residues. Per the germline V gene, CDR1 is SGHTA and CDR2 is FQGNSA.

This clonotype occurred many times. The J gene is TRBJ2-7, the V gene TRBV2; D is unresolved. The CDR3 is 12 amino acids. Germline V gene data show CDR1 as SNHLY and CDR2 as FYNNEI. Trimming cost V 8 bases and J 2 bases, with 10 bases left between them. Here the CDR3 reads CASLTDAYEQYF. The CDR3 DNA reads TGTGCCAGCTTGACTGATGCCTACGAGCAGTACTTC.

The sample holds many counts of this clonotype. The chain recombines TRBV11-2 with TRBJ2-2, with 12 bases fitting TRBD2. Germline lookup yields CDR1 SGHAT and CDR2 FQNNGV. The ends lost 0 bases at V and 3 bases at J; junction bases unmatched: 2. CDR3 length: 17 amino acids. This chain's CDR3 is CASSLDLAGGYTGELFF. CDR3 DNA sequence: TGTGCCAGCAGCTTAGACCTAGCGGGAGGGTACACCGGGGAGCTGTTTTTT.

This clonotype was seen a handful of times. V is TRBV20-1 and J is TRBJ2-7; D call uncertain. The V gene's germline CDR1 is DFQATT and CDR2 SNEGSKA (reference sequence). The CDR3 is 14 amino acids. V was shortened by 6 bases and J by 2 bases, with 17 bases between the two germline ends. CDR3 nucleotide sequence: TGCAGTGCCCCCGTGGTAAGGAGCCCCTACGAGCAGTACTTC. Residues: CSAPVVRSPYEQYF.

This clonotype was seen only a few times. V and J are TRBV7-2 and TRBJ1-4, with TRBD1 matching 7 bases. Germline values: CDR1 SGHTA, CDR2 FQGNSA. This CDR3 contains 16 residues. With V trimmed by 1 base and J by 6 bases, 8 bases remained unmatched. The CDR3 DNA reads TGTGCCAGCAGCTTAGTGGCGGGACAGTGGGATGAAAAACTGTTTTTT. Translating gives CASSLVAGQWDEKLFF.

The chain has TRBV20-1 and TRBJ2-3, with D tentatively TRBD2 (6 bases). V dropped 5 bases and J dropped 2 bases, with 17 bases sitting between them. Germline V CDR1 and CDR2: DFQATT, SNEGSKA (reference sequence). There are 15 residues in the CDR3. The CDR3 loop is CSASSPGLLTDTQYF. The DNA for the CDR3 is TGCAGTGCTTCATCACCGGGACTGCTCACAGATACGCAGTATTTT.

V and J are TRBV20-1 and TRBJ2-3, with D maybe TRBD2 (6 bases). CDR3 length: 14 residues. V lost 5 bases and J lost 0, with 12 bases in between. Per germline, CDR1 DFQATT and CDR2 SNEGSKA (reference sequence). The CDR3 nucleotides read TGCAGTGCTCCTATAGCGGATAGCACAGATACGCAGTATTTT. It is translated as CSAPIADSTDTQYF.

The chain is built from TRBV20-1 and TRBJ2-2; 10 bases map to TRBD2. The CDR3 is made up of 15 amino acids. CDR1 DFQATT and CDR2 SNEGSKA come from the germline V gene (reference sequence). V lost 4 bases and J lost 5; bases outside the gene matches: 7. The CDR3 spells CSATPSGRGTGELFF. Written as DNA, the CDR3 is TGCAGTGCTACACCCAGCGGGAGGGGTACCGGGGAGCTGTTTTTT.